This T cell receptor beta chain is drawn from a study of shared clonotypes between healthy human individuals. Across the study: The donor group consisted of a couple of women and three men, aged 18 to 49.

Study findings and constraints: Clonotype sharing among the donors was expected to vary with sequencing depth. A small donor pool kept down the genetic and exposure-history diversity that was represented.

CDR3 length equals 11 residues. V lost 3 bases, J lost 8 bases, and 5 bases lay in between. Germline loops: CDR1 SGHAT, CDR2 FQNNGV. Each of the donors was a healthy adult who was HIV-negative and had not had a recent acute infection or vaccination. Note on this clone: The antigen is undetermined.

Measured with immunoSEQ multiplex PCR; TCRdb has only the in-frame clones, and not every one. Altogether about 1.4 million clones are present, roughly 97% being singletons, with the ten largest covering more than 0.9%. This chain uses TRBV11-2 with TRBJ2-4; D is ambiguous. The clonotype was recovered from a man aged 25-45 years in good health. The sample was naive CD4+ T cells sorted from blood. Documented subset: CD45RA+ positively selected. The CDR3 DNA is TGTGCCAGCAGCTTTGTCCACATTCAGTACTTC. Encoded protein: CASSFVHIQYF. The variable domain in full, with the rest retrieved from reference TRBV11-2 and TRBJ2-4, is EAGVAQSPRYKIIEKRQSVAFWCNPISGHATLYWYQQILGQGPKLLIQFQNNGVVDDSQLPKDRFSAERLKGVDSTLKIQPAKLEDSAVYLCASSFVHIQYFGAGTRLSVL.